A single sample gave rise to the 9 T cell receptor beta chains below, sequenced in a study of cytomegalovirus exposure and HLA in healthy donors. PCR amplification relied on 60 Vbeta primers (plus 13 Jbeta primers). Clones were read by immunoSEQ multiplex PCR, and TCRdb kept only the in-frame ones, dropping some. The sample records about 120,000 clones, about 80% being singletons. Sequencing was performed on PBMCs. All receptors derive from a woman aged 40 to 50 in good health and CMV-seropositive.

The count of this clone is one. The chain carries TRBV5-1 and TRBJ1-1, with 9 positions matching TRBD1. The CDR3 sequence is 16 residues long. V gave up 2 bases and J gave up 1 base; unmatched junction bases: 6. Germline loops: CDR1 SGHRS, CDR2 YFSETQ. CDR3 amino acids: CASSLDRGNRNTEAFF. In DNA form, the CDR3 reads TGCGCCAGCAGCTTAGACAGGGGGAACCGGAACACTGAAGCTTTCTTT.

The J gene is TRBJ1-1, the V gene TRBV5-1; D gene ambiguous. Germline lookup yields CDR1 SGHRS and CDR2 YFSETQ. CDR3 size: 14 residues. V was shortened by 0 bases and J by 5 bases, with 11 bases between the two germline ends. For the CDR3, the DNA is TGCGCCAGCAGCTTGGAAACAGCTGGGACTGAAGCTTTCTTT. Translation: CASSLETAGTEAFF.

Only a few counts were recorded for this clone. The V and J genes are TRBV10-1 and TRBJ1-1, with a possible D match to TRBD1 (6 bases). Trimming stripped 3 bases from V and 1 base from J, with 6 bases between. CDR3 length: 13 residues. CDR1 WNHNN and CDR2 SYGVQD come from the germline V gene (reference sequence). As DNA, the CDR3 is TGCGCCAGCAGTGAACAGGGGAACACTGAAGCTTTCTTT. As protein: CASSEQGNTEAFF.

The chain combines TRBV14 with TRBJ1-2; D is unresolved. CDR1 SGHDN and CDR2 FVKESK come from the germline V gene. Trimming cost V 1 base and J 11 bases, with 14 bases left between them. The CDR3 spans 13 residues. DNA of the CDR3: TGTGCCAGCAGCCAAGTACGTGCGGACTCGTACACCTTC. Translated, it gives CASSQVRADSYTF.

This clone was counted once. This chain uses TRBV7-2 with TRBJ2-5; D might be TRBD2 (5 bases). CDR3 size: 14 residues. Looked up from germline, CDR1 is SGHTA and CDR2 is FQGNSA. V gave up 0 bases and J gave up 3 bases, with 8 bases separating them. CDR3 sequence reads: CASSLAALEETQYF. Here the CDR3 DNA reads TGTGCCAGCAGCTTAGCGGCACTAGAAGAGACCCAGTACTTC.

This clone was seen a few times. V usage is TRBV6-1 and J usage is TRBJ1-4; D not resolved. This CDR3 has 13 amino acids. Trimming shortened V by 7 bases and J by 8 bases, and 14 bases separated the two germline ends. CDR1 and CDR2 (germline): MNHNS, SASEGT. In nucleotides, the CDR3 is TGTGCCAGCACGGTCCGGGAAGGCGAAAAACTGTTTTTT. Its translation: CASTVREGEKLFF.

This chain connects TRBV7-3 to TRBJ2-6; 7 positions match TRBD2. The CDR3 sequence is 15 residues long. Per the germline V gene, CDR1 is SGHTA and CDR2 is FQGTGA. The trim removed 5 bases at V and 2 bases at J, leaving 3 bases unmatched. Here the CDR3 DNA reads TGTGCCAGCAGCCCTACTAGCGCTGGGGCCAACGTCCTGACTTTC. Translated, it gives CASSPTSAGANVLTF.

J is TRBJ1-2 and V is TRBV30; TRBD1 might be the D (5 bases). The CDR3 has 12 residues. The V end lost 3 bases, the J end lost 8 bases, and 13 bases lay between the germline ends. CDR1 and CDR2 (germline): GTSNPN, SVGIG (reference sequence). CDR3 nucleotide sequence: TGTGCCTGGAGCAGACGGGGGTCCGGCTACACCTTC. Translated: CAWSRRGSGYTF.

The CDR3 DNA reads TGTGCCAGTAGTATGATCTCGTGGGCAGGGGGTACGAATGGCTACACCTTC. Translating it yields CASSMISWAGGTNGYTF. The chain employs TRBV19 and TRBJ1-2; TRBD1 matches at 7 bases. J was trimmed by 6 bases and V by 3 bases; bases with no gene match: 16. The CDR3 loop spans 17 amino acids. The germline CDR1 and CDR2 sequences are LNHDA and SQIVND (reference sequence).